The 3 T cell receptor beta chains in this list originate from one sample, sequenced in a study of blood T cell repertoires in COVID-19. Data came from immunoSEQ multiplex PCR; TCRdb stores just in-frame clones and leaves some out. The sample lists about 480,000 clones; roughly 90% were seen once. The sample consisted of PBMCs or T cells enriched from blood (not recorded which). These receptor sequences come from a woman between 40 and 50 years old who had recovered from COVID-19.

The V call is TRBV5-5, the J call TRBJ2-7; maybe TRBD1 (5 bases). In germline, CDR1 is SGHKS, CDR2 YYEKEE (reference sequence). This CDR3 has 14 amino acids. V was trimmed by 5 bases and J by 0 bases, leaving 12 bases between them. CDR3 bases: TGTGCCAGCAGTTCGGACACGAGCTCCTACGAGCAGTACTTC. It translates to CASSSDTSSYEQYF.

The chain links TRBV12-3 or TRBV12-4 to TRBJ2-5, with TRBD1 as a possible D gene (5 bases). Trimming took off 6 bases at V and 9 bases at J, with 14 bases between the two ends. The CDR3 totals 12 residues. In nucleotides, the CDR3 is TGTGCCAGCAGGCCATCCATAGGGGCCCAGTACTTC. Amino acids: CASRPSIGAQYF.

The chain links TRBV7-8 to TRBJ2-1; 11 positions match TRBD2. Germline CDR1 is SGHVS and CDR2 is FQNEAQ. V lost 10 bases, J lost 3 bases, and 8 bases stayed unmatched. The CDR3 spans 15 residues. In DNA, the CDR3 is TGTGCCACCGCCGGGGGACTAGCGGACTACAATGAGCAGTTCTTC. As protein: CATAGGLADYNEQFF.